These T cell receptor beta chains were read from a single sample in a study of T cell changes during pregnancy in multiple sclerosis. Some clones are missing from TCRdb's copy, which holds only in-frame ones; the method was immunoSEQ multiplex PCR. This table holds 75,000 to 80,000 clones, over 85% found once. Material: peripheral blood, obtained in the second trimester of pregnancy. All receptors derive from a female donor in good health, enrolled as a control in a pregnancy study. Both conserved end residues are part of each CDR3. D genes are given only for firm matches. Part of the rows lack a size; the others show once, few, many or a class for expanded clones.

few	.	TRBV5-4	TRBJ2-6	TGTGCCAGCAGCGGCCCGGGACACATTTCGAGCTCTGGGGCCAACGTCCTGACTTTC	CASSGPGHISSSGANVLTF
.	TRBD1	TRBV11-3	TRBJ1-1	TGTGCCAGCAGCTTAGAGCAGGGGGCGAACACTGAAGCTTTCTTT	CASSLEQGANTEAFF
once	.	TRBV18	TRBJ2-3	TGTGCCAGCTCACCTAGTATATCTAGCACAGATACGCAGTATTTT	CASSPSISSTDTQYF
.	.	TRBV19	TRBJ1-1	TGTGCCAGTATCAGTGACAGGAACACTGAAGCTTTCTTT	CASISDRNTEAFF
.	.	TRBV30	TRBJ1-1	TGTGCCTGGAGTGTCCGAGGACGGGGAAACACTGAAGCTTTCTTT	CAWSVRGRGNTEAFF
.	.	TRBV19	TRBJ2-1	TGTGCCAGTAGTATACGGGACACAAACAATGAGCAGTTCTTC	CASSIRDTNNEQFF
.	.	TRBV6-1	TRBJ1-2	TGTGCCATCAGTGAGTCGAGCACATGGAGTCATGGCTACACCTTC	CAISESSTWSHGYTF
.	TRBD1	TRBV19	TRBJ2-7	TGTGCCAGTAGTATCGACAGGGATTACGAGCAGTACTTC	CASSIDRDYEQYF
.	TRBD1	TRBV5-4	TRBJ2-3	TGTGCCAGCAGCTCAGGGGGCATGGTTTCATGGAACACAGATACGCAGTATTTT	CASSSGGMVSWNTDTQYF
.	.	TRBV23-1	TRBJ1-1	TGCGCCAGCAGACACAGGGTTCTCGACACTGAAGCTTTCTTT	CASRHRVLDTEAFF
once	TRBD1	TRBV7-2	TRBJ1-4	TGTGCCAGCAGCTTAGTGGGACAGGGAGGAGAAAAACTGTTTTTT	CASSLVGQGGEKLFF
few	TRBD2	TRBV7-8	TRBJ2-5	TGTGCCAGCAGCTCCGGTGCTAGCGGGGTCCAAGAGACCCAGTACTTC	CASSSGASGVQETQYF
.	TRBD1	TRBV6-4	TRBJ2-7	TGTGCCAGCAGTGACTCTTGGGACAGGAGCTCCTACGAGCAGTACTTC	CASSDSWDRSSYEQYF
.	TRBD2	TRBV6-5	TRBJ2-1	TGTGCCAGCAGAATAAATAGCGGGGGAGGAAATGAGCAGTTCTTC	CASRINSGGGNEQFF
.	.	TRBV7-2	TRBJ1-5	TGTGCCAGCAGCTTAGGTAGCGTTAGCAATCAGCCCCAGCATTTT	CASSLGSVSNQPQHF
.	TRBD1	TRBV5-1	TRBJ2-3	TGCGCCAGCAGCTTGGCGGGGACAGGGGGCACAGATACGCAGTATTTT	CASSLAGTGGTDTQYF
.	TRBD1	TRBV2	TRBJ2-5	TGTGCCGGCCACAGGGGCGGCTTCCAAGAGACCCAGTACTTC	CAGHRGGFQETQYF
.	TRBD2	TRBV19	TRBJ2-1	TGTGCCAGTAGTATAGAGGGAGGGAACAATGAGCAGTTCTTC	CASSIEGGNNEQFF
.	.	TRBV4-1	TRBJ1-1	TGCGCCAGCAGAGGGGACACTGAAGCTTTCTTT	CASRGDTEAFF
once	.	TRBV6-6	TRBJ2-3	TGTGCCAGCAGTTTGGGGGCCACAGATACGCAGTATTTT	CASSLGATDTQYF
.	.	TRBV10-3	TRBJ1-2	TGTGCCATCAGTGAGTCGGGCAGGGTGGAGAGTGACTATGGCTACACCTTC	CAISESGRVESDYGYTF
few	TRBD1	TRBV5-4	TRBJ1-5	TGTGCCAGCAGCCTTGGGACAGGGCCCCAGCATTTT	CASSLGTGPQHF
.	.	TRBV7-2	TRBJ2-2	TGTGCCAGCAGCCCACCGTGGCCGAACACCGGGGAGCTGTTTTTT	CASSPPWPNTGELFF
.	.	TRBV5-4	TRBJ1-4	TGTGCCAGCCACTCAGGGCTAACTAATGAAAAACTGTTTTTT	CASHSGLTNEKLFF
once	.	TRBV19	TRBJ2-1	TGTGCCAGTAGTTCTAACTCCTACAATGAGCAGTTCTTC	CASSSNSYNEQFF
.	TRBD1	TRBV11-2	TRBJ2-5	TGTGCCAGCAGCTTAGGCCAGGGGGTTGAAGAGACCCAGTACTTC	CASSLGQGVEETQYF
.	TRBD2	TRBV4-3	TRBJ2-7	TGCGCCAGCAGCCAAAGTGTGGCGGGGGGTTACGAGCAGTACTTC	CASSQSVAGGYEQYF
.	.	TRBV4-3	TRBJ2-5	TGCGCCAGCAGCCGGACTAGGGGGACGCCCCAAGAGACCCAGTACTTC	CASSRTRGTPQETQYF
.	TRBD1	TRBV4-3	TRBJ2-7	TGCGCCAGCAGCCCGGGACAGGGGGCCCGCCCCTACGAGCAGTACTTC	CASSPGQGARPYEQYF
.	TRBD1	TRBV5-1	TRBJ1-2	TGCGCCAGCAGCTTGGGCGGGACAGGGGCGAGTGGCTACACCTTC	CASSLGGTGASGYTF
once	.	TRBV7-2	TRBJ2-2	TGTGCCAGCAGGCCCGGGCGGGACACCGGGGAGCTGTTTTTT	CASRPGRDTGELFF
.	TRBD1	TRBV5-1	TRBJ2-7	TGCGCCAGCCGGGGACAGGGCTACGAGCAGTACTTC	CASRGQGYEQYF
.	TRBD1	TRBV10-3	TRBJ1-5	TGTGCCAGCCAACAGGGGATGGAAAGCAATCAGCCCCAGCATTTT	CASQQGMESNQPQHF
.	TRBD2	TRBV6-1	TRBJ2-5	TGTGCCAGCAGCCCTACTAGCGGGGGTGAGACCCAGTACTTC	CASSPTSGGETQYF
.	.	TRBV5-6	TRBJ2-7	TGTGCCAGCAGCTCTATGACACCCTACGAGCAGTACTTC	CASSSMTPYEQYF